This TCR beta chain was observed in a study of T cell changes during pregnancy in multiple sclerosis. The assay was immunoSEQ multiplex PCR, and TCRdb's table has in-frame clones only and misses some. Altogether about 75,000 clones are present, 75% to 95% being singletons, with the ten largest covering about 0.45%. Germline V CDR1 and CDR2: MNHEY, SVGAGI. Deletions cut 6 bases from V and 5 bases from J, with 16 bases between. The CDR3 consists of 14 residues. The origin of this receptor is a female donor with multiple sclerosis, enrolled in a pregnancy study. The sequencing here drew on CD4+ T cells from peripheral blood mononuclear cells, taken before pregnancy. The rearrangement uses TRBV6-5 and TRBJ1-1; TRBD1 is a possible D gene (6 bases). In DNA, the CDR3 is TGTGCCAGCAGCTCGCACAGGGAGGGGACTGAAGCTTTCTTT. As protein: CASSSHREGTEAFF.